One and the same sample provided the 21 T cell receptor beta chains below, sequenced in a study of cytomegalovirus exposure and HLA in healthy donors. The PCR ran on 60 Vbeta and 13 Jbeta primers. Assay used: immunoSEQ multiplex PCR; TCRdb lists only in-frame clones, some missing. Its table lists under 100,000 clones. Sequencing was done on a sample of PBMCs. These receptors were taken from a man aged 25-45 years in good health and CMV-seronegative.

The chain links TRBV27 to TRBJ1-2; 8 nucleotides match TRBD1. Losses at the gene ends were 3 bases for V and 6 bases for J; bases not matched to a gene: 3. The CDR3 has 13 residues. CDR1 is MNHEY and CDR2 is SMNVEV in the germline V gene (reference sequence). CDR3 sequence: CASSLDRANGYTF. The CDR3, as DNA: TGTGCCAGCAGTTTGGACAGGGCGAATGGCTACACCTTC.

This rearrangement joins TRBV4-2 to TRBJ2-2, with 8 bases that match TRBD2. The ends lost 4 bases at V and 0 bases at J; junction bases unmatched: 19. The CDR3 is 21 residues long. Germline V gene sequence: CDR1 LGHNA, CDR2 YNFKEQ. DNA of the CDR3: TGTGCCAGCAGCCTCACGTACAGGGTTATAGCGGGGACTTCGAACACCGGGGAGCTGTTTTTT. It codes for CASSLTYRVIAGTSNTGELFF.

The CDR3 DNA reads as TGTGCCAGCAGCAGAACGGGACAGGGCTACAATGAGCAGTTCTTC. Its protein is CASSRTGQGYNEQFF. The chain employs TRBV21-1 and TRBJ2-1; the table's D call TRBD1 went unverified against the DNA. TRBV21-1 represents a pseudogene. The CDR3 consists of 15 residues.

This rearrangement joins TRBV6-5 to TRBJ2-7; 9 positions match TRBD1. Per the germline V gene, CDR1 is MNHEY and CDR2 is SVGAGI. Trimming at V came to 5 bases and at J to 4 bases, leaving 9 bases not matched to a gene. This CDR3 is 15 amino acids long. The CDR3 nucleotides are TGTGCCAGCAGTAGCAGACAGGGGGTCGGATACGAGCAGTACTTC. Protein product: CASSSRQGVGYEQYF.

The V call is TRBV28, the J call TRBJ2-1; the D gene is possibly TRBD1 (6 bases). V was trimmed by 3 bases and J by 0 bases, leaving 12 bases between them. In germline, CDR1 is MDHEN, CDR2 SYDVKM. The length of the CDR3 is 16 residues. CDR3 loop: CASSFEGDPSYNEQFF. In DNA, the CDR3 is TGTGCCAGCAGTTTCGAGGGGGACCCCTCCTACAATGAGCAGTTCTTC.

The chain carries TRBV7-7 and TRBJ2-4, with 9 nucleotides matching TRBD1. This CDR3 contains 13 residues. Trimming removed 4 bases from V and 7 bases from J; junction bases left unmatched: 2. Germline CDR1 and CDR2: SSHAT and FNYEAQ (reference sequence). This chain's CDR3 is CASSSGTGNIQYF. CDR3 DNA: TGTGCCAGCAGCTCCGGGACAGGGAACATTCAGTACTTC.

The chain recombines TRBV18 with TRBJ1-4; 8 bases map to TRBD1. The CDR3 length is 16 residues. From germline, CDR1 is KGHSH and CDR2 LQKENI. Trimming took 6 bases from V and 5 from J; bases not matched to a gene: 11. The CDR3 DNA is TGTGCCAGCTCTCAAGATACAGGGGGGGTGAATGAAAAACTGTTTTTT. It translates to CASSQDTGGVNEKLFF.

This rearrangement joins TRBV18 to TRBJ2-7; TRBD1 matches 12 bases. The CDR3 is made up of 15 amino acids. V lost 1 base, J lost 5 bases, and 3 bases stayed unmatched. Per the germline V gene, CDR1 is KGHSH and CDR2 is LQKENI. In DNA form, the CDR3 reads TGTGCCAGCTCACCACGGGGGACAGGGGGCCACGAGCAGTACTTC. This codes for CASSPRGTGGHEQYF.

V is TRBV13 and J is TRBJ2-7, with D perhaps matching TRBD1 (6 bases). Germline values: CDR1 PRHDT, CDR2 FYEKMQ (reference sequence). With 3 bases removed from V and 0 bases from J, the gap between germline ends came to 9 bases. The CDR3 extends over 14 amino acids. The CDR3 region is CASSFWDTSYEQYF. For the CDR3, the DNA is TGTGCCAGCAGCTTCTGGGACACCTCCTACGAGCAGTACTTC.

This chain uses TRBV6-1 with TRBJ2-3; TRBD1 agrees at 7 bases. Per the germline V gene, CDR1 is MNHNS and CDR2 is SASEGT. The CDR3 is 13 amino acids. Trimming at V came to 10 bases and at J to 4 bases, leaving 8 bases not matched to a gene. The CDR3 nucleotides read TGTGCCATGCAGACAGGGAACGCAGATACGCAGTATTTT. This codes for CAMQTGNADTQYF.

The chain couples TRBV7-9 to TRBJ1-1, with TRBD1 as a possible D gene (6 bases). Per the germline V gene, CDR1 is SEHNR and CDR2 is FQNEAQ (reference sequence). The germline V and J ends were trimmed by 3 bases and 5 bases, with 10 bases remaining between them. This CDR3 region has 13 residues. The CDR3, as DNA: TGTGCCAGCAGCTTTGGGGGCTGGACTGAAGCTTTCTTT. It specifies CASSFGGWTEAFF.

CDR3 in amino acids: CASSLDGPEAFF. The CDR3 region has the DNA TGCGCCAGCAGCTTGGATGGCCCTGAAGCTTTCTTT. The genes are TRBV5-1 and TRBJ1-1; D unresolved. V shed 0 bases and J shed 6 bases, with 6 bases lying between them. This CDR3 spans 12 amino acids. CDR1 and CDR2 from the germline V gene are SGHRS and YFSETQ.

The chain combines TRBV5-1 with TRBJ2-7, with 7 bases matching TRBD2. The CDR3 covers 14 residues. Germline V gene data show CDR1 as SGHRS and CDR2 as YFSETQ. V gave up 4 bases and J gave up 0 bases; unmatched junction bases: 4. In DNA, the CDR3 is TGCGCCAGCAGCGGGCCTAGCGGCTCCTACGAGCAGTACTTC. Residues: CASSGPSGSYEQYF.

The chain carries TRBV27 and TRBJ2-7; 7 bases align to TRBD2. This CDR3 has 15 amino acids. Germline CDR1 is MNHEY and CDR2 is SMNVEV (reference sequence). The V gene end was trimmed by 5 bases and the J gene end by 2 bases; junction bases not matched to a gene: 9. The CDR3 loop is CASSPQRGKAYEQYF. The CDR3 DNA reads as TGTGCCAGCAGTCCCCAGCGGGGTAAGGCCTACGAGCAGTACTTC.

V is TRBV6-1 and J is TRBJ1-4; 9 bases agree with TRBD1. The V gene's germline CDR1 is MNHNS and CDR2 SASEGT. V shed 6 bases and J 5 bases; nucleotides not matched to a gene: 4. This CDR3 contains 14 residues. CDR3 sequence (DNA): TGTGCCAGCAGAATGACAGGGGGGAATGAAAAACTGTTTTTT. This translates into CASRMTGGNEKLFF.

This chain links TRBV5-1 with TRBJ1-2; unclear D gene. The CDR3 has 15 amino acids. Germline V gene data show CDR1 as SGHRS and CDR2 as YFSETQ. V was shortened by 6 bases and J by 2 bases, with 17 bases between the two germline ends. CDR3 loop: CASTPGGQRNYGYTF. CDR3 DNA sequence: TGCGCCAGCACCCCTGGCGGGCAGAGGAACTATGGCTACACCTTC.

This sequence joins TRBV28 and TRBJ1-1; 7 bases line up with TRBD1. The V and J ends lost 6 bases and 7 bases, in that order; junction bases with no gene match: 20. Germline lookup yields CDR1 MDHEN and CDR2 SYDVKM. The CDR3 totals 17 residues. The CDR3 loop reads CASSSLPSGQRESEAFF. CDR3 DNA: TGTGCCAGCAGCTCCTTACCTTCGGGACAGAGAGAAAGTGAAGCTTTCTTT.

This chain joins TRBV5-4 and TRBJ2-2; 10 bases are a match to TRBD2. This CDR3 has 16 residues. V lost 0 bases to trimming and J lost 1 base; unmatched junction nucleotides: 0. Per the germline V gene, CDR1 is SGHNT and CDR2 is YYREEE (reference sequence). CDR3 protein: CASSLGTSGNTGELFF. In DNA, the CDR3 is TGTGCCAGCAGCTTGGGGACTAGCGGGAACACCGGGGAGCTGTTTTTT.

This chain connects TRBV7-3 to TRBJ2-7; TRBD2 aligns across 8 bases. Germline CDR1 SGHTA, CDR2 FQGTGA. The CDR3 has 15 residues. Germline trimming cut 0 bases from V and 6 bases from J; bases unmatched to any gene: 7. The CDR3 protein is CASSLTRTSYPEQYF. The CDR3 DNA reads as TGTGCCAGCAGCTTAACTCGGACTAGCTATCCCGAGCAGTACTTC.

The V gene is TRBV30, the J gene TRBJ1-2; no definite D call. Trimming left V 0 bases short and J 3 bases short, with 8 bases between. CDR1 is GTSNPN, CDR2 SVGIG, per germline (reference sequence). This CDR3 has 13 residues. Here the CDR3 reads CAWSVDGDYGYTF. The DNA for the CDR3 is TGTGCCTGGAGTGTAGACGGAGACTATGGCTACACCTTC.

The chain links TRBV19 to TRBJ2-3; D may be TRBD2 (6 bases). The CDR3 runs 14 residues. Trimming left V 7 bases short and J 1 base short, with 12 bases between. CDR1 and CDR2 from the germline V gene are LNHDA and SQIVND (reference sequence). The CDR3 loop is CASKEGPGTDTQYF. The CDR3, as DNA: TGTGCCAGTAAGGAGGGCCCGGGCACAGATACGCAGTATTTT.